This T cell receptor (beta chain) was recorded in a study of T-cell memory formation after mild COVID-19. Study-level findings and limits: Most CD4+ clones that shrank were in CM and EM, while CD8+ ones turned up in EMRA.

In regard to this clonotype: Its antigen is not identified.

CDR1 and CDR2 (germline): MDHEN, SYDVKM. Trimming removed 5 bases at V and 4 bases at J, with 17 bases between. CDR3 length equals 15 residues. MiXCR, applied by TCRdb to the 5' RACE reads, yields one record per CDR3 protein. The sample has about 560,000 distinct CDR3 sequences, around a sixth seen once. This receptor was obtained from an adult woman who had mild COVID-19 (a few samples of this study predate the infection). Cell type and time point are not known. Sequenced material: PBMCs or a T cell subset sorted from them (not recorded which). This chain uses TRBV28 with TRBJ1-2; D is possibly TRBD1 (6 bases). CDR3 amino acids: CASSTETGASYGYTF. The DNA for the CDR3 is TGTGCCAGCAGTACGGAGACAGGAGCAAGCTATGGCTACACCTTC.